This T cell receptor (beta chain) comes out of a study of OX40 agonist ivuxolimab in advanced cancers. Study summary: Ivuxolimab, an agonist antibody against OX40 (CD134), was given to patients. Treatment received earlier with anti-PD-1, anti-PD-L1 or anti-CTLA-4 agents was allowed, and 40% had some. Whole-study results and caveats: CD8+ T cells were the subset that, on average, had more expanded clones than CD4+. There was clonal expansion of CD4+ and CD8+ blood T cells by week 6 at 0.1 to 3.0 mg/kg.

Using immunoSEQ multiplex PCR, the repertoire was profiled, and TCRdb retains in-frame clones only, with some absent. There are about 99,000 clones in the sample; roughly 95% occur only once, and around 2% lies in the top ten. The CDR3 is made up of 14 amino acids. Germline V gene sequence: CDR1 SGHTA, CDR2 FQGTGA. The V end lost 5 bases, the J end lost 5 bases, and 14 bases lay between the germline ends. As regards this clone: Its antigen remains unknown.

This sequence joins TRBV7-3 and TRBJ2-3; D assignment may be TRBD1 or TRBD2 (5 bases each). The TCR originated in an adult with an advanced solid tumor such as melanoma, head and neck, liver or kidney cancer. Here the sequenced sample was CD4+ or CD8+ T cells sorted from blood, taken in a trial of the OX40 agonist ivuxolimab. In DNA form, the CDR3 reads TGTGCCAGCAGCCCCTATGGGGGTAGAGATACGCAGTATTTT. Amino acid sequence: CASSPYGGRDTQYF.